These T cell receptor beta chains were read from a single sample in a study of blood T cell repertoires in COVID-19. TCRdb's copy holds only in-frame clones and misses some; the assay was immunoSEQ multiplex PCR. The sample includes roughly 140,000 clones, approximately 90% seen only once; the top ten take 1.2%. Sequencing was performed on PBMCs or T cells enriched from blood (not recorded which). All receptors come from a woman younger than 45 with acute COVID-19. Each CDR3 is given with its conserved first and last residue. D genes are given only for firm matches.

J | V | length | D | CDR3
TRBJ2-2 | TRBV5-5 | 16 | NA | CASSPRQATNTGELFF
TRBJ2-2 | TRBV6-5 | 16 | NA | CASSYSTNPNTGELFF
TRBJ2-5 | TRBV18 | 14 | TRBD2 | CASSRMRGGETQYF
TRBJ2-7 | TRBV4-3 | 16 | NA | CASSQDQGDSGYEQYF
TRBJ1-1 | TRBV19 | 12 | TRBD1 | CASRDRVTEAFF
TRBJ1-3 | TRBV7-2 | 19 | TRBD1 | CASPANPRVDRANGNTIYF
TRBJ2-2 | TRBV7-3 | 13 | NA | CASSRTRAGELFF
TRBJ2-3 | TRBV28 | 15 | TRBD2 | CASSLLAGGTDTQYF
TRBJ1-6 | TRBV3-1/TRBV3-2 | 15 | TRBD1 | CASSEGAGYGSPLHF
TRBJ2-2 | TRBV10-3 | 14 | NA | CATSVGVNTGELFF
TRBJ1-1 | TRBV7-3 | 15 | NA | CASSFSWAPNTEAFF
TRBJ1-1 | TRBV28 | 13 | NA | CASSFRHKPEAFF
TRBJ2-4 | TRBV28 | 17 | TRBD2 | CASSLRDYYVAKNIQYF
TRBJ1-1 | TRBV18 | 14 | NA | CASSPRGGKTEAFF
TRBJ2-3 | TRBV15 | 17 | NA | CATSRGGAGPVTDTQYF
TRBJ2-7 | TRBV5-1 | 16 | TRBD2 | CASTLAGGPFSHEQYF
TRBJ1-2 | TRBV27 | 16 | TRBD1 | CASSPRDRPFNYGYTF
TRBJ2-7 | TRBV2 | 17 | TRBD2 | CASSSTSGRPSSYEQYF
TRBJ1-5 | TRBV28 | 20 | TRBD1 | CASSVPEDRGKARGNQPQHF
TRBJ1-1 | TRBV3-1/TRBV3-2 | 12 | TRBD1 | CASSSGQFEAFF
TRBJ2-1 | TRBV21-1 | 13 | NA | CASSLDWDNEQFF
TRBJ1-1 | TRBV19 | 15 | TRBD1 | CASRAGTGRYTEAFF
TRBJ1-2 | TRBV9 | 15 | NA | CASSVADREYGGYTF
TRBJ1-2 | TRBV29-1 | 13 | TRBD1 | CSVLGDSAYGYTF
TRBJ1-5 | TRBV28 | 13 | NA | CASSLIGEGPQHF
TRBJ1-1 | TRBV28 | 12 | NA | CASGRSNTEAFF
TRBJ2-1 | TRBV28 | 13 | NA | CASTYPSYNEQFF
TRBJ1-6 | TRBV6-5 | 14 | TRBD1 | CASSYDRVGSPLHF
TRBJ2-1 | TRBV7-2 | 18 | TRBD2 | CASSTPTSGRGSYNEQFF
TRBJ1-1 | TRBV30 | 12 | TRBD1 | CAGRGHGTEAFF
TRBJ2-1 | TRBV5-1 | 15 | NA | CASSLTGVSANEQFF
TRBJ1-1 | TRBV9 | 13 | NA | CASSLSGLGEAFF
TRBJ1-4 | TRBV18 | 15 | NA | CASSPPGGGREKLFF
TRBJ1-3 | TRBV11-1 | 14 | NA | CASSDRPRGNTIYF
TRBJ2-5 | TRBV19 | 12 | TRBD2 | CASSSGRETQYF
TRBJ2-5 | TRBV3-1/TRBV3-2 | 11 | NA | CASSLLETQYF
TRBJ2-7 | TRBV21-1 | 16 | NA | CASSKLEQGHSYEQYF
TRBJ2-7 | TRBV29-1 | 12 | NA | CSVIDTSYEQYF
TRBJ2-5 | TRBV18 | 13 | NA | CASSPNQDETQYF
TRBJ1-1 | TRBV7-2 | 14 | NA | CASSFSRGWTEAFF